This T cell receptor beta chain was obtained from a study of graft-versus-host responses after intestinal transplantation. Turning to the study itself: Following induction with anti-thymocyte globulin, all recipients were given tacrolimus and steroids for about 3 years. Whole-study results and caveats: GvH clones detected in recipient marrow included some appearing first in ileum or blood. Early HvG declines after transplant were associated with peak circulating GvH clone levels.

Turning to this clone: Distinct nucleotide sequences in the sample also encode this CDR3.

V shed 5 bases and J shed 2 bases, with 13 bases lying between them. Germline CDR1 and CDR2: MDHEN and SYDVKM. This CDR3 is built from 14 residues. The protocol was immunoSEQ multiplex PCR, while the TCRdb copy is restricted to in-frame clones and leaves out a portion. The data contain 20,000 to 25,000 clones, roughly 44% of them seen just once; the ten biggest clones take up 1.2% to 1.5%. The culture paired around 200,000 irradiated violet-dye-labeled stimulators with around 200,000 CFSE-labeled responders. This rearrangement joins TRBV28 to TRBJ2-7; D is possibly TRBD1 (6 bases). The material sequenced was alloreactive CD8+ T cells from a mixed lymphocyte reaction culture, taken before transplantation. The subset here: CFSE-low proliferating T cells sorted from approximately 6-day pre-transplant mixed lymphocyte reaction (GvH or HvG direction). This receptor was taken from a human patient who was an organ donor for intestinal transplantation. CDR3 DNA: TGTGCCAGCAGTCTACCCTGGACAGCCTACGAGCAGTACTTC. The encoded protein is CASSLPWTAYEQYF.